Presented here are 32 T cell receptor beta chains from one specimen sequenced in a study of T cells in Graves' hyperthyroidism and ophthalmopathy. Authors of the study amplified TCR beta CDR3 regions from RNA transcripts. HTBI primers were used for first-round RT-PCR of the TCR CDR3. TCRdb re-called the multiplex PCR reads through MiXCR, storing one row per CDR3 protein. The sample shows fewer than 650,000 distinct CDR3 sequences, approximately 13% of them seen only once. Sequenced: blood. The origin of the receptors is a woman in her twenties or thirties with Graves' hyperthyroidism that later progressed to Graves' ophthalmopathy.

As to this clonotype: One base away lies a much larger clone, so this may be a sequencing read error. This chain joins TRBV10-3 and TRBJ2-5, with 10 nucleotides matching TRBD1. This CDR3 contains 13 residues. Germline loops: CDR1 ENHRY, CDR2 SYGVKD. CDR3 amino acids: CTISGTGEETQYF. CDR3 nucleotide sequence: TGTACCATCAGTGGGACAGGGGAAGAGACCCAGTACTTC.

This clonotype appeared many times. This chain joins TRBV7-2 and TRBJ1-2, with D possibly being TRBD1 (5 bases). Trimming stripped 0 bases from V and 5 bases from J, with 10 bases between. The CDR3 has 14 amino acids. Germline V gene sequence: CDR1 SGHTA, CDR2 FQGNSA. CDR3 region: CASSLAPGIYGYTF. In nucleotides, the CDR3 is TGTGCCAGCAGCTTAGCGCCAGGGATATATGGCTACACCTTC.

This clonotype showed up just a few times. The chain recombines TRBV5-5 with TRBJ2-5; 8 nucleotides align to TRBD1. The V gene end was trimmed by 4 bases and the J gene end by 5 bases; junction bases not matched to a gene: 7. This CDR3 spans 14 amino acids. Germline CDR1 is SGHKS and CDR2 is YYEKEE (reference sequence). The CDR3 reads CASSRGQGEETQYF. Written as DNA, the CDR3 is TGTGCCAGCAGCCGTGGACAGGGTGAGGAGACCCAGTACTTC.

In regard to this clonotype: This is likely a read error, given that the CDR3 carries no conserved phenylalanine or tryptophan at its end. Because the CDR3's place on the DNA is in doubt, the DNA is left out and the CDR3 is given as listed by TCRdb. The chain has TRBV7-2 and TRBJ2-5; the table names TRBD1, a call not compared with the DNA. The CDR3 spans 14 residues, counting both ends. The germline V gene has CDR1 SGHTA and CDR2 FQGNSA. The CDR3 loop reads CASSPGNNQETQSL.

This clonotype appeared a few times. The rearrangement links TRBV6-2 or TRBV6-3 to TRBJ2-2; a possible D gene is TRBD1 (5 bases). The CDR3 totals 14 residues. The ends were cut back, 9 bases at V and 6 bases at J, with 17 bases in the middle. Germline values: CDR1 MNHEY, CDR2 SVGEGT. The CDR3 DNA follows: TGTGCCAGTACAGGCAGTTTAGACGCCGGGGAGCTGTTTTTT. Translated, it gives CASTGSLDAGELFF.

This clonotype showed up just a few times. The chain links TRBV20-1 to TRBJ2-2, with D perhaps matching TRBD2 (6 bases). The V gene's germline CDR1 is DFQATT and CDR2 SNEGSKA (reference sequence). This CDR3 has 16 amino acids. V was pared by 5 bases and J by 4 bases, with 20 bases between. CDR3 amino acids: CSAEPQIRLVTGELFF. Here the CDR3 DNA reads TGCAGTGCTGAACCCCAAATACGACTAGTCACCGGGGAGCTGTTTTTT.

This clonotype appeared a few times. The chain recombines TRBV4-1 with TRBJ2-7; 9 bases align to TRBD1. Germline V gives CDR1 MGHRA, CDR2 YSYEKL. The CDR3 runs to 15 residues. The J segment lost 2 bases and the V segment lost 4 bases, leaving 6 bases of the junction unmatched. As DNA, the CDR3 is TGCGCCAGCAGCCGTCCCGGACAGGGGACCTACGAGCAGTACTTC. Encoded protein: CASSRPGQGTYEQYF.

The sample holds a few counts of this clonotype. The chain uses TRBV12-3 or TRBV12-4 and TRBJ2-5; 8 nucleotides match TRBD2. After removal of 6 bases from V and 5 bases from J, the junction contained 11 bases not matched to a gene. This CDR3 is 15 amino acids long. The CDR3 protein is CASSSGGVDGETQYF. CDR3 in DNA: TGTGCCAGCAGCTCCGGGGGGGTAGATGGTGAGACCCAGTACTTC.

This clonotype occurred many times. The rearrangement joins TRBV27 to TRBJ2-7; the D call may be TRBD1 or TRBD2 (6 bases each). From germline, CDR1 is MNHEY and CDR2 SMNVEV (reference sequence). CDR3 size: 15 residues. Trimming removed 4 bases from V and 4 bases from J, with 17 bases in between. CDR3 sequence: CASSSLTGGWYEQYF. CDR3 bases: TGTGCCAGCAGTTCTTTGACAGGAGGGTGGTACGAGCAGTACTTC.

The chain has TRBV27 and TRBJ2-3; TRBD2 aligns across 15 bases. V trimming: 4 bases; J trimming: 3 bases; junction bases outside the gene matches: 5. Per germline, CDR1 MNHEY and CDR2 SMNVEV (reference sequence). The length of the CDR3 is 17 residues. Here the CDR3 DNA reads TGTGCCAGCAGTTATTGGACTAGCGGGAGGGATACAGATACGCAGTATTTT. Encoded protein: CASSYWTSGRDTDTQYF.

This clonotype appeared a few times. The chain employs TRBV24-1 and TRBJ1-2; unclear D gene. Germline lookup yields CDR1 KGHDR and CDR2 SFDVKD. This CDR3 contains 15 residues. Trimming cost V 3 bases and J 6 bases, with 16 bases left between them. CDR3 protein: CATSDASGRANGYTF. The CDR3 coding sequence is TGTGCCACCAGTGATGCCTCCGGGAGGGCTAATGGCTACACCTTC.

This clonotype was counted at least ten times. This chain joins TRBV19 and TRBJ1-1, with D unresolved. The CDR3 length is 13 residues. V was cut by 2 bases and J by 2 bases, with 6 bases left in between. Germline CDR1 reads LNHDA; CDR2 reads SQIVND (reference sequence). For the CDR3, the DNA is TGTGCCAGTAGTATATCCCTCAACACTGAAGCTTTCTTT. Translating gives CASSISLNTEAFF.

The rearrangement uses TRBV7-2 and TRBJ1-2; 9 bases are a match to TRBD1. The CDR3 has 12 amino acids. Per germline, CDR1 SGHTA and CDR2 FQGNSA. V shed 1 base and J 14 bases; nucleotides not matched to a gene: 5. The CDR3 DNA reads TGTGCCAGCAGCTTAGGGACAGGGGAAAAGACCTTC. This sequence encodes CASSLGTGEKTF.

This clonotype was picked up many times. This chain links TRBV7-2 with TRBJ2-7; weak D call: TRBD2 (5 bases). CDR3 size: 15 residues. Germline CDR1 and CDR2: SGHTA and FQGNSA. Between the trimmed V and J ends, which lost 0 bases and 0 bases, there was a span of 9 bases. CDR3 in DNA: TGTGCCAGCAGCTTAGCTCCGGGGTTCTCCTACGAGCAGTACTTC. Its translation is CASSLAPGFSYEQYF.

This clonotype has only a few counts. This chain uses TRBV24-1 with TRBJ1-3; D might be TRBD1 (5 bases). The V gene lost 3 bases and the J gene lost 0 bases, with 20 bases spanning the gap. The CDR3 is made up of 19 amino acids. Germline CDR1 and CDR2: KGHDR and SFDVKD. The chain's CDR3 is CATSDGTGDGRNSGNTIYF. In DNA form, the CDR3 reads TGTGCCACCAGTGATGGGACCGGGGACGGTAGAAACTCTGGAAACACCATATATTTT.

This clonotype has just a few counts. V is TRBV20-1 and J is TRBJ1-6; 9 bases are a match to TRBD1. CDR3 size: 15 residues. In germline, CDR1 is DFQATT, CDR2 SNEGSKA (reference sequence). Trimming cost V 5 bases and J 5 bases; bases outside gene matches: 7. CDR3 region: CSARTGGQNNSPLHF. The CDR3 coding sequence is TGCAGTGCTCGTACAGGGGGCCAAAATAATTCACCCCTCCACTTT.

This clonotype was counted many times. This chain uses TRBV6-1 with TRBJ1-1; D possibly corresponds to TRBD1 (5 bases). The V and J ends lost 10 bases and 11 bases respectively, with 17 bases between them. The CDR3 loop spans 11 amino acids. The germline gives CDR1 MNHNS, CDR2 SASEGT. This CDR3 is CATERDGLAFF. As DNA, the CDR3 is TGTGCCACCGAACGGGACGGATTGGCTTTCTTT.

Comments on this clonotype: The missing conserved phenylalanine or tryptophan at the end of this CDR3 makes a read error likely. The genes are TRBV20-1 and TRBJ2-3; 11 bases align to TRBD2. Germline CDR1 is DFQATT and CDR2 is SNEGSKA (reference sequence). The CDR3 runs to 14 residues. V lost 5 bases and J lost 3; bases outside the gene matches: 4. The CDR3 DNA sequence: TGCAGTGCTCGAACTAGCGGGAGTACAGATACGCAGTATCTT. This translates into CSARTSGSTDTQYL.

This clonotype occurred many times. The genes are TRBV7-6 and TRBJ2-3, with TRBD2 matching 7 bases. Germline CDR1 is SGHVS and CDR2 is FNYEAQ. The length of the CDR3 is 15 residues. The V gene end was trimmed by 1 base and the J gene end by 2 bases; junction bases not matched to a gene: 3. DNA for the CDR3: TGTGCCAGCAGCTTAGTGGGGGGGGACACAGATACGCAGTATTTT. Translating gives CASSLVGGDTDTQYF.

Ten or more counts support this clonotype. The V call is TRBV7-8, the J call TRBJ2-7; a weak D match, TRBD2 (6 bases). CDR1 and CDR2 (germline): SGHVS, FQNEAQ. V lost 4 bases and J lost 5, with 18 bases in between. CDR3 length equals 15 residues. The CDR3 region has the DNA TGTGCCAGCAGCTGGGAGGCAGGGTCCCCGGACGAGCAGTACTTC. It translates to CASSWEAGSPDEQYF.

This clonotype was recorded at least ten times. V is TRBV6-1 and J is TRBJ1-3; D gene ambiguous. The V end was cut by 8 bases, the J end by 3 bases, with 14 bases between. The CDR3 runs to 14 residues. The V gene's germline CDR1 is MNHNS and CDR2 SASEGT. The CDR3, as DNA: TGTGCCAGCTTCCGGACGGCAAATGGAAACACCATATATTTT. Amino acids: CASFRTANGNTIYF.

This clonotype was found many times. The chain combines TRBV11-1 with TRBJ2-5; 7 bases are a match to TRBD2. Germline CDR1 reads SGHAT; CDR2 reads FQDESV (reference sequence). V dropped 3 bases and J dropped 5; count of bases not matched to a gene: 9. This CDR3 comprises 15 residues. CDR3 sequence reads: CASSFGVAGLETQYF. CDR3 DNA: TGTGCCAGCAGCTTTGGAGTAGCGGGTCTGGAGACCCAGTACTTC.

This clonotype was seen a few times. The rearrangement uses TRBV24-1 and TRBJ2-5, with a possible D match to TRBD2 (6 bases). The ends were cut back, 5 bases at V and 3 bases at J, with 18 bases in the middle. The V gene's germline CDR1 is KGHDR and CDR2 SFDVKD. The CDR3 runs to 16 residues. In nucleotides, the CDR3 is TGTGCCACCAGTGCTGGGGCGGGCTGGGAGGAAGAGACCCAGTACTTC. Protein product: CATSAGAGWEEETQYF.

For this clonotype: A much larger clone sits a single nucleotide away, making a read error possible. The chain combines TRBV11-3 with TRBJ1-5; 7 bases fit TRBD1. The CDR3 runs to 13 residues. The junction had 5 bases not matched to a gene; V was cut back by 6 bases and J by 6 bases. Germline lookup yields CDR1 SGHNT and CDR2 YENEEA. This CDR3 reads CASRQQGSQPQHF. The CDR3 bases are TGTGCCAGCAGGCAACAGGGGAGTCAGCCCCAGCATTTT. Variable domain in full (rest from reference TRBV11-3 and TRBJ1-5): EAGVVQSPRYKIIEKKQPVAFWCNPISGHNTLYWYLQNLGQGPELLIRYENEEAVDDSQLPKDRFSAERLKGVDSTLKIQPAELGDSAVYLCASRQQGSQPQHFGDGTRLSIL.

This clonotype has ten or more counts. The chain has TRBV6-1 and TRBJ1-1; weak D call: TRBD1 (6 bases). The length of the CDR3 is 15 residues. Germline assignment: CDR1 MNHNS and CDR2 SASEGT. V lost 4 bases, J lost 2 bases, and 14 bases lay in between. Here the CDR3 reads CASSGVQGGNTEAFF. The CDR3 DNA reads as TGTGCCAGCAGTGGGGTACAGGGAGGAAACACTGAAGCTTTCTTT.

In its sample, this clonotype was seen many times. The chain carries TRBV20-1 and TRBJ2-7; perhaps D is TRBD1 or TRBD2 (5 bases each). CDR3 length equals 13 residues. Germline loops: CDR1 DFQATT, CDR2 SNEGSKA (reference sequence). The V and J ends lost 4 bases and 3 bases respectively, with 13 bases between them. CDR3 amino acids: CSATRWGSYEQYF. CDR3 in DNA: TGCAGTGCTACCCGGTGGGGGAGCTACGAGCAGTACTTC.

This clonotype was recorded a few times. This rearrangement joins TRBV5-1 to TRBJ2-1; 11 positions match TRBD1. Trimming cost V 2 bases and J 6 bases; bases outside gene matches: 4. The CDR3 is 15 amino acids. Germline-derived CDR1 and CDR2 are SGHRS and YFSETQ. CDR3 coding DNA: TGCGCCAGCAGCTTAGGACAGGGGGCGGCCAATGAGCAGTTCTTC. It is translated as CASSLGQGAANEQFF.

V gene TRBV2 combines with J gene TRBJ2-4; a possible D gene is TRBD1 (7 bases). From germline, CDR1 is SNHLY and CDR2 FYNNEI. CDR3 length equals 15 residues. V shed 7 bases and J shed 3 bases, with 16 bases lying between them. The CDR3 region has the DNA TGTGCCAGCACAGGGGGGTTGATCGGCAAAAACATTCAGTACTTC. The encoded protein is CASTGGLIGKNIQYF.

As for this clonotype: One end of the junction fails to match germline, which may point to a read error. The CDR3 protein is CASSSGTVNTGAFF. The DNA for the CDR3 is TGTGCCAGCTCATCCGGGACAGTGAACACTGGAGCTTTCTTT. The chain couples TRBV18 to TRBJ1-1, with TRBD1 matching 7 bases. CDR1 and CDR2 from the germline V gene are KGHSH and LQKENI. This CDR3 region has 14 residues.

The table lists this clonotype with many counts. This chain connects TRBV12-5 to TRBJ1-5; D perhaps matches TRBD1 (5 bases). V lost 1 base and J lost 3, with 7 bases in between. CDR1 and CDR2 (germline): LGHNT, FRNRAP. The CDR3 contains 14 residues. The CDR3 nucleotides are TGTGCTAGTGGTTTGGGACAGTCCAATCAGCCCCAGCATTTT. It specifies CASGLGQSNQPQHF.

This clonotype showed up just a few times. The chain is built from TRBV11-2 and TRBJ1-2; unclear D gene. V lost 5 bases and J lost 6, with 10 bases in between. The CDR3 extends over 12 amino acids. Germline V gene lookup returns CDR1 SGHAT and CDR2 FQNNGV. Here the CDR3 DNA reads TGTGCCAGCAGCCAAATCCGGGATGGCTACACCTTC. This codes for CASSQIRDGYTF.

This clonotype has only a few counts. J is TRBJ2-1 and V is TRBV5-6, with TRBD1 matching over 8 bases. This CDR3 is built from 18 residues. CDR1 is SGHDT, CDR2 YYEEEE, per germline. Unmatched junction bases numbered 17, after V lost 5 bases and J lost 4 bases. CDR3 nucleotide sequence: TGTGCCAGCAGTCCTGATTTGACCGGACAGGGACTTTACAATGAGCAGTTCTTC. It specifies CASSPDLTGQGLYNEQFF.